A single sample gave rise to the 24 T cell receptor beta chains below, sequenced in a study of shared clonotypes between healthy human individuals (dated by TCRdb to the early 2020s). Receptors were amplified or captured by the immunoSEQ multiplex PCR assay. Held by TCRdb, this immuneACCESS table contains in-frame sequences only and omits some clones. Under half of the omission traces to an unresolved V gene where checked; the cause of the rest is unknown. The sample table contains about 2.2 million clones; only one count was recorded for over 85% of them. The ten largest clones capture 1.5% to 2% of the sample. CD8 naive samples consisted of CD45RO-negative cells that were positively selected for CCR7, yielding a CD45RA+CCR7+ population without TemRA cells. The sequenced sample consisted of naive CD8+ T cells from PBMCs. This sample's cell subset or site label indicates: CD45RA+CCR7+. The receptors derive from a man aged 18-30 years in good health. Some clones in this sample may be carry-over from other donors' samples.

V is TRBV7-9 and J is TRBJ2-7, with 7 bases aligning to TRBD2. The CDR3 length is 16 residues. With V trimmed by 5 bases and J by 4 bases, 14 bases remained unmatched. Germline V CDR1 and CDR2: SEHNR, FQNEAQ (reference sequence). The DNA of the CDR3 is TGTGCCAGCAGCCTATCCGACGGGACTAACATGTACGAGCAGTACTTC. Its translation is CASSLSDGTNMYEQYF.

The table lists this clone with a few counts. This rearrangement joins TRBV30 to TRBJ1-1, with D unclear. The CDR3 sequence is 13 residues long. Trimming stripped 4 bases from V and 2 bases from J, with 11 bases between. Germline CDR1 and CDR2: GTSNPN and SVGIG (reference sequence). CDR3 bases: TGTGCCTGGACACGGACCGTCAACACTGAAGCTTTCTTT. Its protein is CAWTRTVNTEAFF.

The chain recombines TRBV7-3 with TRBJ1-1; a possible D gene is TRBD1 (5 bases). The CDR3 runs 14 residues. Germline loops: CDR1 SGHTA, CDR2 FQGTGA. Trimming removed 4 bases from V and 0 bases from J, with 9 bases in between. Here the CDR3 DNA reads TGTGCCAGCAGCTCCCCGACAGTGAACACTGAAGCTTTCTTT. Its translation is CASSSPTVNTEAFF.

The chain recombines TRBV6-5 with TRBJ1-5; D is ambiguous. This CDR3 has 12 residues. V gave up 4 bases and J gave up 6 bases, with 7 bases separating them. The germline V gene encodes CDR1 MNHEY and CDR2 SVGAGI. CDR3 sequence: CASSSWGQPQHF. The CDR3 DNA follows: TGTGCCAGCAGTTCCTGGGGTCAGCCCCAGCATTTT.

The CDR3 DNA follows: TGCGCCAGCTGTCTGGAAAACTCCTACGAGCAGTACTTC. Translation: CASCLENSYEQYF. This chain joins TRBV5-1 and TRBJ2-7; no clear D. Trimming took 7 bases from V and 0 from J, leaving 11 bases between them. The CDR3 contains 13 residues. CDR1 and CDR2 (germline): SGHRS, YFSETQ.

The rearrangement uses TRBV4-1 and TRBJ2-7, with D tentatively TRBD1 (5 bases). The ends were cut back, 1 base at V and 7 bases at J, with 14 bases in the middle. Looked up from germline, CDR1 is MGHRA and CDR2 is YSYEKL. The CDR3 runs to 14 residues. The DNA of the CDR3 is TGCGCCAGCAGCCAAGTAGGGGCCGGGTGGGAGCAGTACTTC. Translated: CASSQVGAGWEQYF.

With regard to this clone: Other DNA sequences from this sample encode an identical CDR3 as well. V is TRBV29-1 and J is TRBJ2-1; D not certain. V was trimmed by 1 base and J by 4 bases, leaving 11 bases between them. The CDR3 is 14 residues long. Germline assignment: CDR1 SQVTM and CDR2 ANQGSEA. The CDR3 reads CSVEGGTRYNEQFF. Here the CDR3 DNA reads TGCAGCGTTGAAGGGGGAACTCGGTACAATGAGCAGTTCTTC.

The genes are TRBV4-3 and TRBJ2-7; no definite D call. The germline gives CDR1 LGHNA, CDR2 YSLEER. V was clipped by 1 base and J by 4 bases, with 14 bases between them. The CDR3 covers 15 residues. The chain's CDR3 is CASSQVLRLPYEQYF. The CDR3 region has the DNA TGCGCCAGCAGCCAAGTATTGAGACTCCCTTACGAGCAGTACTTC.

The chain links TRBV28 to TRBJ2-5, with TRBD1 matching 7 bases. CDR3 length: 18 residues. V lost 4 bases to trimming and J lost 1 base; unmatched junction nucleotides: 15. CDR1 is MDHEN, CDR2 SYDVKM, per germline. The CDR3 here is CASSSRDSGISLQETQYF. The CDR3 DNA follows: TGTGCCAGCAGTTCCCGGGACAGCGGTATCTCACTCCAAGAGACCCAGTACTTC.

This chain links TRBV7-8 with TRBJ2-2; D is perhaps TRBD1 (6 bases). V dropped 4 bases and J dropped 6 bases, with 24 bases sitting between them. From germline, CDR1 is SGHVS and CDR2 FQNEAQ. The CDR3 extends over 18 amino acids. The CDR3 spells CASSSRDKWRYLAGELFF. The CDR3 DNA reads as TGTGCCAGCAGCTCCCGGGACAAGTGGCGGTATTTGGCCGGGGAGCTGTTTTTT.

V and J are TRBV4-3 and TRBJ2-7; TRBD2 aligns across 9 bases. Germline V gene sequence: CDR1 LGHNA, CDR2 YSLEER. The junction had 8 bases not matched to a gene; V was cut back by 0 bases and J by 2 bases. This CDR3 has 17 residues. The CDR3 sequence: CASSQERVLAGAYEQYF. The CDR3 DNA follows: TGCGCCAGCAGCCAAGAGAGGGTGTTAGCGGGAGCCTACGAGCAGTACTTC.

The chain has TRBV5-6 and TRBJ2-7, with 9 bases identical to TRBD2. Germline V gene data show CDR1 as SGHDT and CDR2 as YYEEEE. With V trimmed by 4 bases and J by 1 base, 12 bases remained unmatched. CDR3 length: 17 amino acids. CDR3 sequence: CASSPTLVTSGSYEQYF. CDR3 sequence (DNA): TGTGCCAGCAGCCCCACCCTAGTGACTAGCGGTTCCTACGAGCAGTACTTC.

This sequence joins TRBV9 and TRBJ1-1, with no clear D. The V gene's germline CDR1 is SGDLS and CDR2 YYNGEE. V was shortened by 0 bases and J by 4 bases, with 10 bases between the two germline ends. This CDR3 has 14 amino acids. The CDR3 sequence: CASSVGTTATEAFF. The DNA of the CDR3 is TGTGCCAGCAGCGTAGGAACCACGGCCACTGAAGCTTTCTTT.

The chain carries TRBV9 and TRBJ1-1; 7 bases are shared with TRBD1. J lost 4 bases, V lost 0 bases, and 6 bases had no gene match. Germline lookup yields CDR1 SGDLS and CDR2 YYNGEE. The CDR3 is 15 amino acids. The CDR3 sequence is CASSVVPDRATEAFF. The CDR3 DNA follows: TGTGCCAGCAGCGTAGTCCCCGACAGGGCCACTGAAGCTTTCTTT.

This chain uses TRBV2 with TRBJ1-2; D may be TRBD1 (5 bases). The germline V gene has CDR1 SNHLY and CDR2 FYNNEI. This CDR3 region has 15 residues. V lost 7 bases, J lost 3 bases, and 18 bases lay in between. CDR3 sequence reads: CASTIGTAAHYGYTF. CDR3 in DNA: TGTGCCAGCACCATTGGGACCGCCGCTCACTATGGCTACACCTTC. Supplemented by reference TRBV2 and TRBJ1-2, the full variable domain reads EPEVTQTPSHQVTQMGQEVILRCVPISNHLYFYWYRQILGQKVEFLVSFYNNEISEKSEIFDDQFSVERPDGSNFTLKIRSTKLEDSAMYFCASTIGTAAHYGYTFGSGTRLTVV.

The V and J genes are TRBV27 and TRBJ2-1; D is uncertain. The germline gives CDR1 MNHEY, CDR2 SMNVEV (reference sequence). This CDR3 contains 15 residues. V was pared by 7 bases and J by 0 bases, with 13 bases between. This CDR3 reads CASINSVGSYNEQFF. CDR3 coding DNA: TGTGCCAGCATTAACTCGGTGGGCTCCTACAATGAGCAGTTCTTC.

This chain uses TRBV28 with TRBJ2-7; maybe TRBD2 (8 bases). Deletions cut 8 bases from V and 4 bases from J, with 27 bases between. CDR1 and CDR2 (germline): MDHEN, SYDVKM. CDR3 length: 17 residues. In DNA, the CDR3 is TGTGCCAGCCTGGGGACAGCGATGGAGCGGGGGCGGTACGAGCAGTACTTC. This gives the protein CASLGTAMERGRYEQYF.

The V and J genes are TRBV10-3 and TRBJ2-5, with TRBD2 identical over 10 bases. The CDR3 spans 17 residues. Trimming took 0 bases from V and 5 from J; bases not matched to a gene: 9. Germline values: CDR1 ENHRY, CDR2 SYGVKD. CDR3 protein: CAISESEEREGPETQYF. The CDR3 coding sequence is TGTGCCATCAGTGAGTCGGAAGAGCGGGAGGGCCCGGAGACCCAGTACTTC.

This clone was counted once. The chain uses TRBV5-1 and TRBJ2-2, with 7 nucleotides matching TRBD2. The germline gives CDR1 SGHRS, CDR2 YFSETQ. V shed 1 base and J 0 bases; nucleotides not matched to a gene: 6. CDR3 length: 17 amino acids. CDR3 protein: CASSLYHSGANTGELFF. CDR3 nucleotides: TGCGCCAGCAGCTTGTACCACAGCGGGGCGAACACCGGGGAGCTGTTTTTT.

This chain connects TRBV28 to TRBJ2-7; possibly TRBD1 for D (5 bases). V lost 11 bases, J lost 4 bases, and 18 bases lay in between. The V gene's germline CDR1 is MDHEN and CDR2 SYDVKM. The CDR3 consists of 13 residues. CDR3 bases: TGTGCCGGCTCTCCGGGCAGGGATTACGAGCAGTACTTC. Its translation: CAGSPGRDYEQYF.

The rearrangement links TRBV12-5 to TRBJ1-2; the match to TRBD1 covers 7 bases. This CDR3 has 16 residues. Germline CDR1 LGHNT, CDR2 FRNRAP. After removal of 2 bases from V and 8 bases from J, the junction contained 14 bases not matched to a gene. The CDR3 DNA reads as TGTGCTAGTGGTTTGTCACAACAGGGGCAGTATCGGGGCTACACCTTC. Residues: CASGLSQQGQYRGYTF. The whole variable domain, remainder taken from reference TRBV12-5 and TRBJ1-2, is DARVTQTPRHKVTEMGQEVTMRCQPILGHNTVFWYRQTMMQGLELLAYFRNRAPLDDSGMPKDRFSAEMPDATLATLKIQPSEPRDSAVYFCASGLSQQGQYRGYTFGSGTRLTVV.

The chain combines TRBV5-4 with TRBJ2-1; D is undetermined. The V and J ends lost 4 bases and 8 bases respectively, with 10 bases between them. CDR3 size: 12 residues. The germline V gene encodes CDR1 SGHNT and CDR2 YYREEE (reference sequence). This chain's CDR3 is CASSRWLDEQFF. CDR3 DNA sequence: TGTGCCAGCAGCCGATGGTTGGATGAGCAGTTCTTC.

Details on this clone: Different DNA sequences within this sample yield the same CDR3. The chain uses TRBV9 and TRBJ2-7; 7 bases fit TRBD2. This CDR3 has 14 residues. V trimming: 2 bases; J trimming: 2 bases; junction bases outside the gene matches: 4. In germline, CDR1 is SGDLS, CDR2 YYNGEE. CDR3 nucleotide sequence: TGTGCCAGCAGCGTCGGGGGGAAGACCTACGAGCAGTACTTC. Translating it yields CASSVGGKTYEQYF.

The gene calls are TRBV15 and TRBJ1-2; D not resolved. The CDR3 is made up of 17 amino acids. Germline values: CDR1 LNHNV, CDR2 YYDKDF (reference sequence). V was cut by 8 bases and J by 4 bases, with 26 bases left in between. CDR3 loop: CATQNVLREEGLYGYTF. CDR3 DNA sequence: TGTGCCACCCAGAATGTATTGCGGGAGGAAGGGCTCTATGGCTACACCTTC.